Listed below are T cell receptor beta chains from one sample, sequenced in a study of blood T cell repertoires in COVID-19. Profiling relied on immunoSEQ multiplex PCR, and the TCRdb table lists in-frame clones only, not all of them. The sample shows over 150,000 clones, approximately 84% of them seen only once. Sequenced input: peripheral blood. Receptors originate from a man between 35 and 55 years old with acute or convalescent COVID-19. Both conserved end residues are part of each CDR3. Each record gives: V gene, J gene, CDR3 length, clone size, D gene, CDR3 DNA, CDR3 protein. A D gene is named only where the DNA matches it firmly. Not every row has a clone size; where given, it reads once, few, many or a size class.

V: TRBV18; J: TRBJ2-7; length: 15; size: NA; D: TRBD2; DNA: TGTGCCAGCTCACCTCTAGCGGGGGAGACCTACGAGCAGTACTTC; CDR3: CASSPLAGETYEQYF
V: TRBV5-1; J: TRBJ2-7; length: 16; size: NA; D: NA; DNA: TGCGCCAGCAGCTTGGCACGGGGGGCAAGATCCTACGAGCAGTACTTC; CDR3: CASSLARGARSYEQYF
V: TRBV4-1; J: TRBJ1-2; length: 20; size: NA; D: TRBD1; DNA: TGCGCCAGCAGCCAAAAGGAAGACTCTGACAGACAGGGATGGGACTATGGCTACACCTTC; CDR3: CASSQKEDSDRQGWDYGYTF
V: TRBV19; J: TRBJ1-2; length: 14; size: NA; D: NA; DNA: TGTGCCAGTAGTCTTAACAGAGCTAACTATGGCTACACCTTC; CDR3: CASSLNRANYGYTF
V: TRBV18; J: TRBJ2-1; length: 14; size: NA; D: TRBD1; DNA: TGTGCCAGCTCACCAACAACAGGGGGCACTGAGCAGTTCTTC; CDR3: CASSPTTGGTEQFF
V: TRBV19; J: TRBJ1-2; length: 15; size: NA; D: NA; DNA: TGTGCCAGTAGTATTAGTGGACTACTTCTATATGGCTACACCTTC; CDR3: CASSISGLLLYGYTF
V: TRBV6-5; J: TRBJ2-1; length: 14; size: NA; D: NA; DNA: TGTGCCAGCTCGAGACAGGCAGTCTACAATGAGCAGTTCTTC; CDR3: CASSRQAVYNEQFF
V: TRBV4-3; J: TRBJ1-6; length: 16; size: NA; D: NA; DNA: TGCGCCAGCAGCCAAGAAATGAGCTCCTATAATTCACCCCTCCACTTT; CDR3: CASSQEMSSYNSPLHF
V: TRBV7-2; J: TRBJ1-5; length: 16; size: NA; D: NA; DNA: TGTGCCAGCAGCTTATTTGCCAGTAATAGCAATCAGCCCCAGCATTTT; CDR3: CASSLFASNSNQPQHF
V: TRBV3-1/TRBV3-2; J: TRBJ1-5; length: 15; size: NA; D: TRBD1; DNA: TGTGCCAGCAGCCAGGAATACAGGGGGGATCAGCCCCAGCATTTT; CDR3: CASSQEYRGDQPQHF
V: TRBV12-3/TRBV12-4; J: TRBJ2-7; length: 13; size: NA; D: TRBD1; DNA: TGTGCCAGCAGTCCCCGACAGGGTAACGCGTTGTACTTC; CDR3: CASSPRQGNALYF
V: TRBV7-6; J: TRBJ1-1; length: 13; size: NA; D: NA; DNA: TGTGCCAGCAGCTTAACAGGGAACACTGAAGCTTTCTTT; CDR3: CASSLTGNTEAFF
V: TRBV28; J: TRBJ1-4; length: 14; size: NA; D: TRBD1; DNA: TGTGCCAGCAGTTCGGACAGGGGCTTGGAGAAACTGTTTTTT; CDR3: CASSSDRGLEKLFF
V: TRBV5-5; J: TRBJ2-2; length: 17; size: NA; D: NA; DNA: TGTGCCAGCAGCCCCGGAGGTGGGGTCAAGAACACCGGGGAGCTGTTTTTT; CDR3: CASSPGGGVKNTGELFF
V: TRBV19; J: TRBJ2-7; length: 14; size: NA; D: TRBD1; DNA: TGTGCCAGTAGAGAGCGACAGGGGTTCAACGAGCAGTACTTC; CDR3: CASRERQGFNEQYF
V: TRBV2; J: TRBJ2-5; length: 15; size: NA; D: TRBD2; DNA: TGTGCCAGCAGTGTGGGACTAGCGGTTCGGGAGACCCAGTACTTC; CDR3: CASSVGLAVRETQYF
V: TRBV29-1; J: TRBJ2-1; length: 15; size: NA; D: TRBD2; DNA: TGCAGCGTTGCATCCCAGCGCGGGGGATACAATGAGCAGTTCTTC; CDR3: CSVASQRGGYNEQFF
V: TRBV15; J: TRBJ1-2; length: 15; size: NA; D: NA; DNA: TGTGCCACCAGCAGAGGGGGAACGGGAAACTATGGCTACACCTTC; CDR3: CATSRGGTGNYGYTF
V: TRBV3-1/TRBV3-2; J: TRBJ2-1; length: 14; size: NA; D: TRBD1; DNA: TGTGCCAGCAGCCAAGGGACAGGGATCAATGAGCAGTTCTTC; CDR3: CASSQGTGINEQFF
V: TRBV7-8; J: TRBJ1-5; length: 15; size: NA; D: TRBD1; DNA: TGTGCCAGCAGCCTCGGACAGGGGTTCAATCAGCCCCAGCATTTT; CDR3: CASSLGQGFNQPQHF
V: TRBV3-1/TRBV3-2; J: TRBJ1-2; length: 11; size: NA; D: NA; DNA: TGTGCCAGCAGCCCCCTCTATGGCTACACCTTC; CDR3: CASSPLYGYTF
V: TRBV10-3; J: TRBJ1-4; length: 17; size: NA; D: TRBD1; DNA: TGTGCCATCAGCGACCGGGACAGGGTCGCAACTAATGAAAAACTGTTTTTT; CDR3: CAISDRDRVATNEKLFF
V: TRBV3-1/TRBV3-2; J: TRBJ1-1; length: 14; size: NA; D: TRBD1; DNA: TGTGCCAGCAGCCAACGACAGGGTGAAACTGAAGCTTTCTTT; CDR3: CASSQRQGETEAFF
V: TRBV27; J: TRBJ1-4; length: 15; size: NA; D: NA; DNA: TGTGCCAGCAGTTCACTACAGGGCTATAATGAAAAACTGTTTTTT; CDR3: CASSSLQGYNEKLFF
V: TRBV6-5; J: TRBJ2-7; length: 14; size: NA; D: TRBD2; DNA: TGTGCCAGCAATAGCGGGGGGAACTACTACGAGCAGTACTTC; CDR3: CASNSGGNYYEQYF
V: TRBV1; J: TRBJ2-1; length: 20; size: NA; D: NA; DNA: TGCACCAGCAGCCAAGATCTGTTAGCGGGGGGCGCGGGATTTAACAATGAGCAGTTCTTC; CDR3: CTSSQDLLAGGAGFNNEQFF
V: TRBV2; J: TRBJ1-6; length: 13; size: few; D: NA; DNA: TGTGCCAGCAATCAGGATTTGAATTCACCCCTCCACTTT; CDR3: CASNQDLNSPLHF
V: TRBV24-1; J: TRBJ1-2; length: 11; size: once; D: NA; DNA: TGTGCCACCAGTGAGGGGGGTGGCTACACCTTC; CDR3: CATSEGGGYTF
V: TRBV20-1; J: TRBJ2-3; length: 17; size: NA; D: TRBD2; DNA: TGCAGTGCTAGTAACCAGCGGGGGCCGTGGGCTGACTATACGCAGTATTTT; CDR3: CSASNQRGPWADYTQYF
V: TRBV5-1; J: TRBJ1-1; length: 14; size: NA; D: NA; DNA: TGCGCCAGCAGCTTACCAGGGAGGGGGACTGAAGCTTTCTTT; CDR3: CASSLPGRGTEAFF
V: TRBV7-8; J: TRBJ1-2; length: 14; size: NA; D: NA; DNA: TGTGCCAGCAGCTTACTGTCAGGGATCTATGGCTACACCTTC; CDR3: CASSLLSGIYGYTF
V: TRBV6-5; J: TRBJ1-1; length: 14; size: NA; D: NA; DNA: TGTGCCAGCAGCCTCGGGCAGGGCAGCACTGAAGCTTTCTTT; CDR3: CASSLGQGSTEAFF
V: TRBV9; J: TRBJ2-3; length: 14; size: NA; D: NA; DNA: TGTGCCAGCAGCGGCCGCGGGGGCCTAAATACGCAGTATTTT; CDR3: CASSGRGGLNTQYF
V: TRBV5-4; J: TRBJ2-3; length: 17; size: NA; D: TRBD2; DNA: TGTGCCAGCAGCCCCGGACTAGCGGTAGCCCTCACAGATACGCAGTATTTT; CDR3: CASSPGLAVALTDTQYF
V: TRBV19; J: TRBJ1-5; length: 16; size: NA; D: TRBD1; DNA: TGTGCCAGTAGTATCCCGACAGGGCGTAGCAATCAGCCCCAGCATTTT; CDR3: CASSIPTGRSNQPQHF
V: TRBV5-1; J: TRBJ2-7; length: 14; size: NA; D: NA; DNA: TGCGCCAGCAGCCCAACTGGGACACCCTACGAGCAGTACTTC; CDR3: CASSPTGTPYEQYF
V: TRBV4-1; J: TRBJ2-2; length: 16; size: NA; D: TRBD1; DNA: TGCGCCAGCAGCCAAGGCGGGACAGGGAACACCGGGGAGCTGTTTTTT; CDR3: CASSQGGTGNTGELFF
V: TRBV5-4; J: TRBJ1-2; length: 14; size: NA; D: TRBD1; DNA: TGTGCCAGCAGCTGGGGACAGGAGCTCTATGGCTACACCTTC; CDR3: CASSWGQELYGYTF
V: TRBV4-1; J: TRBJ2-4; length: 17; size: NA; D: TRBD2; DNA: TGCGCCAGCAGCCCCCAGCTAGCGGGGGGGGGAAAAAACATTCAGTACTTC; CDR3: CASSPQLAGGGKNIQYF
V: TRBV10-3; J: TRBJ1-6; length: 15; size: once; D: NA; DNA: TGTGCCATCAGCCCATCCAGGTCAGGGAATTCACCCCTCCACTTT; CDR3: CAISPSRSGNSPLHF
V: TRBV10-3; J: TRBJ2-2; length: 13; size: NA; D: NA; DNA: TGTGCCATCTTCCAGGGGTCGACCGGGGAGCTGTTTTTT; CDR3: CAIFQGSTGELFF
V: TRBV6-1; J: TRBJ2-5; length: 15; size: many; D: TRBD2; DNA: TGTGCCAGCAGTGAACTAGCGGGGGGGCAAGAGACCCAGTACTTC; CDR3: CASSELAGGQETQYF
V: TRBV2; J: TRBJ2-7; length: 14; size: NA; D: TRBD2; DNA: TGTGCCAGCAGAGCCGGGACTAGCGCAGACGAGCAGTACTTC; CDR3: CASRAGTSADEQYF
V: TRBV6-1; J: TRBJ1-2; length: 14; size: NA; D: TRBD1; DNA: TGTGCCAGCAGTGAATCGGGACAGACCGGGGGCTACACCTTC; CDR3: CASSESGQTGGYTF
V: TRBV24-1; J: TRBJ2-2; length: 13; size: NA; D: TRBD1; DNA: TGTGCCACATCGACAGGGCGAACCGGGGAGCTGTTTTTT; CDR3: CATSTGRTGELFF
V: TRBV5-1; J: TRBJ1-5; length: 15; size: NA; D: NA; DNA: TGCGCCAGCAGCTTGGTCCCAGGGAGCAATCAGCCCCAGCATTTT; CDR3: CASSLVPGSNQPQHF
V: TRBV19; J: TRBJ2-7; length: 15; size: NA; D: NA; DNA: TGTGCCAGTAGTATAATTGGACAGAATACCTACGAGCAGTACTTC; CDR3: CASSIIGQNTYEQYF
V: TRBV9; J: TRBJ1-2; length: 13; size: NA; D: NA; DNA: TGTGCCAGCAGCGAACGGACTGAGCATGGCTACACCTTC; CDR3: CASSERTEHGYTF
V: TRBV4-2; J: TRBJ2-4; length: 13; size: NA; D: NA; DNA: TGTGCCAGCAGCCACGCGGGCAAAAACATTCAGTACTTC; CDR3: CASSHAGKNIQYF
V: TRBV19; J: TRBJ2-2; length: 16; size: NA; D: TRBD2; DNA: TGTGCCAGTAGTAATCGACTAGCGGGGGGGGCCGGGGAGCTGTTTTTT; CDR3: CASSNRLAGGAGELFF
V: TRBV5-4; J: TRBJ2-1; length: 15; size: NA; D: TRBD1; DNA: TGTGCCAGCAGCTCTTCGACAGGGCGCTACAATGAGCAGTTCTTC; CDR3: CASSSSTGRYNEQFF
V: TRBV29-1; J: TRBJ2-2; length: 12; size: NA; D: NA; DNA: TGCAGCGTCTACAGGGCTGGCGGGGAGCTGTTTTTT; CDR3: CSVYRAGGELFF
V: TRBV9; J: TRBJ1-1; length: 13; size: NA; D: TRBD1; DNA: TGTGCCAGCAGCGAACAGGGGTACACTGAAGCTTTCTTT; CDR3: CASSEQGYTEAFF
V: TRBV7-2; J: TRBJ1-2; length: 14; size: NA; D: NA; DNA: TGTGCCAGCAGCCCCCAAGGGGGGGCGAGTGGCTACACCTTC; CDR3: CASSPQGGASGYTF
V: TRBV30; J: TRBJ2-7; length: 13; size: NA; D: TRBD2; DNA: TGTGCCTCGAACCCTAGCGGATCCTACGAGCAGTACTTC; CDR3: CASNPSGSYEQYF
V: TRBV5-4; J: TRBJ2-7; length: 15; size: NA; D: TRBD2; DNA: TGTGCCAGCAGCTTGGCAGCGGGGCTAACCTACGAGCAGTACTTC; CDR3: CASSLAAGLTYEQYF
V: TRBV18; J: TRBJ2-5; length: 12; size: NA; D: NA; DNA: TGTGCCAGCTCCCTGGAGGAAGAGACCCAGTACTTC; CDR3: CASSLEEETQYF
V: TRBV21-1; J: TRBJ1-1; length: 11; size: NA; D: NA; DNA: TGTGCCAGCGACAGGGGCACTGAAGCTTTCTTT; CDR3: CASDRGTEAFF
V: TRBV15; J: TRBJ1-1; length: 14; size: NA; D: NA; DNA: TGTGCCACCAGCAGAGATCGGGGTTCAGCTGAAGCTTTCTTT; CDR3: CATSRDRGSAEAFF